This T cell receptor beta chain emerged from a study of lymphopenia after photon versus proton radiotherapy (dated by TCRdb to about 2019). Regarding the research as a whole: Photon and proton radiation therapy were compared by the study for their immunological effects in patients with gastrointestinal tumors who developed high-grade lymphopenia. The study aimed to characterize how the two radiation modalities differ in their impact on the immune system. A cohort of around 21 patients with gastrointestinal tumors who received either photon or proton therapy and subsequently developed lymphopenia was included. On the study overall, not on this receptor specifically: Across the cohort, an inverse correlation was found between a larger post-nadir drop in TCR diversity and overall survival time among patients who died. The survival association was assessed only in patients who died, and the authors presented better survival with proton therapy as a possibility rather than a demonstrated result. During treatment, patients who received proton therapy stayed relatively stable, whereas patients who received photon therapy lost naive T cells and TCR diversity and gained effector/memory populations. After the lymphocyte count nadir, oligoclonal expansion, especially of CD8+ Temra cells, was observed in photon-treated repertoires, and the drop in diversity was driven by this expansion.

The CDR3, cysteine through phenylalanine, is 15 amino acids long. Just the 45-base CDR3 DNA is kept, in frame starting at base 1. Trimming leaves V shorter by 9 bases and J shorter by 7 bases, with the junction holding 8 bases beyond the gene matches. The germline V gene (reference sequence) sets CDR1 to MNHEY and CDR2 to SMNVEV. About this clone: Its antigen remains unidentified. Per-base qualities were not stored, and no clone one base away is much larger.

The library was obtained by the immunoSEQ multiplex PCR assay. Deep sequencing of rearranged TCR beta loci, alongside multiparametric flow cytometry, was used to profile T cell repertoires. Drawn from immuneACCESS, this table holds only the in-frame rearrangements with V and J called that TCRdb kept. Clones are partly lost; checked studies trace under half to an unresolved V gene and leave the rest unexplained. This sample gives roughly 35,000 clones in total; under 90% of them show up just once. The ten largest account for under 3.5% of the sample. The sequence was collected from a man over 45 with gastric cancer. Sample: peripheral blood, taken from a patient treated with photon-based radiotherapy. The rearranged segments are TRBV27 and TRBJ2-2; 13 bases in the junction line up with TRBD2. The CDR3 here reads CARATSGRAIGELFF. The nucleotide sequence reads TGTGCCAGGGCCACTAGCGGGAGGGCCATCGGGGAGCTGTTTTTT.